Presented here are 18 T cell receptor beta chains from one specimen sequenced in a study of CD8 T cells in Susac syndrome. An amount of RNA that ranged from 0.5 to 1 ug was reverse transcribed with random hexamers. TCRdb reprocessed the immunoSEQ multiplex PCR reads with MiXCR, giving one entry per CDR3 protein. The sample lists about 300,000 distinct CDR3 sequences, over 75% occurring once. The source material was CD8+ T cells from PBMCs. All receptors come from a human donor with multiple sclerosis.

V and J are TRBV7-9 and TRBJ2-5, with 7 bases matching TRBD2. This CDR3 is built from 17 residues. Germline CDR1 SEHNR, CDR2 FQNEAQ (reference sequence). V gave up 1 base and J gave up 0 bases; unmatched junction bases: 8. The CDR3 is CASSLGTRLADQETQYF. In nucleotides, the CDR3 is TGTGCCAGCAGCTTAGGCACTCGGCTAGCGGACCAAGAGACCCAGTACTTC.

In the case of this clonotype: Sequence at one end of the junction differs from germline and may be a read error. The chain couples TRBV30 to TRBJ2-1, with D possibly TRBD2 on 6 matching bases. Germline values: CDR1 GTSNPN, CDR2 SVGIG (reference sequence). The CDR3 has 13 residues. Here the CDR3 reads CAWIWGDVGVGVF. The DNA of the CDR3 is TGTGCCTGGATATGGGGGGATGTCGGAGTCGGGGTCTTC.

V and J are TRBV5-6 and TRBJ2-7; D is undetermined. The germline V gene encodes CDR1 SGHDT and CDR2 YYEEEE. V lost 3 bases and J lost 4, with 17 bases in between. The CDR3 runs 15 residues. The CDR3 coding sequence is TGTGCCAGCAGCTCCCCTTTCTTTATCCCGTACGAGCAGTACTTC. Translation gives CASSSPFFIPYEQYF. The full variable domain, with the rest looked up from reference TRBV5-6 and TRBJ2-7, is DAGVTQSPTHLIKTRGQQVTLRCSPKSGHDTVSWYQQALGQGPQFIFQYYEEEERQRGNFPDRFSGHQFPNYSSELNVNALLLGDSALYLCASSSPFFIPYEQYFGPGTRLTVT.

The rearrangement links TRBV29-1 to TRBJ2-1; 8 nucleotides align to TRBD2. V dropped 0 bases and J dropped 6; count of bases not matched to a gene: 7. Germline V gives CDR1 SQVTM, CDR2 ANQGSEA. The CDR3 has 15 amino acids. The CDR3 DNA sequence: TGCAGCGTTGAAGACCTCCGGGGGGGCGTCAATGAGCAGTTCTTC. This sequence encodes CSVEDLRGGVNEQFF.

The genes are TRBV27 and TRBJ1-2, with D possibly being TRBD1 (5 bases). Germline V lookup: CDR1 MNHEY, CDR2 SMNVEV (reference sequence). Trimming shortened V by 4 bases and J by 4 bases, and 16 bases separated the two germline ends. CDR3 size: 15 residues. The CDR3 nucleotides read TGTGCCAGCAGTTCTGGGGGGGGGTTTGGCTATGGCTACACCTTC. Translation gives CASSSGGGFGYGYTF.

This chain connects TRBV12-3 or TRBV12-4 to TRBJ2-7; possible D gene TRBD2, 6 bases. The CDR3 is 17 residues long. V was clipped by 4 bases and J by 0 bases, with 19 bases between them. CDR3 in DNA: TGTGCCAGCAGTTACCCCCAGCCGGGGGAGGCCTCCTACGAGCAGTACTTC. Protein: CASSYPQPGEASYEQYF.

The J gene is TRBJ2-7, the V gene TRBV7-2; D remains unclear. Germline values: CDR1 SGHTA, CDR2 FQGNSA. There are 14 residues in the CDR3. V was cut by 1 base and J by 4 bases, with 11 bases left in between. The CDR3 loop is CASSLDVSAYEQYF. The DNA of the CDR3 is TGTGCCAGCAGCTTAGATGTCAGTGCTTACGAGCAGTACTTC.

A remark on this clonotype: The DNA is omitted, as the CDR3 cannot be located on it reliably, and the CDR3 follows TCRdb's listing. The CDR3: CASILAGELFF. The genes are TRBV19 and TRBJ2-2. CDR1 is LNHDA, CDR2 SQIVND, per germline (reference sequence). The CDR3 totals 11 residues, both ends included.

V is TRBV6-2 or TRBV6-3 and J is TRBJ2-7; D is unclear. The germline CDR1 and CDR2 sequences are MNHEY and SVGEGT. The CDR3 spans 13 residues. Trimming pared 8 bases from V and 0 bases from J, leaving 11 bases between. CDR3 sequence: CASAIGSSYEQYF. In DNA form, the CDR3 reads TGTGCCAGCGCCATCGGAAGCTCCTACGAGCAGTACTTC.

The chain is built from TRBV4-3 and TRBJ1-4, with D perhaps TRBD1 (5 bases). The V gene lost 3 bases and the J gene lost 3 bases, with 29 bases spanning the gap. Per germline, CDR1 LGHNA and CDR2 YSLEER. The CDR3 runs to 21 residues. CDR3 in amino acids: CASSQSPSPGLEGVSNEKLFF. The DNA of the CDR3 is TGCGCCAGCAGCCAGAGCCCGTCCCCAGGGCTGGAAGGGGTATCTAATGAAAAACTGTTTTTT.

The genes are TRBV4-3 and TRBJ2-1; 7 nucleotides agree with TRBD2. Germline assignment: CDR1 LGHNA and CDR2 YSLEER. The CDR3 has 16 residues. The V and J ends lost 0 bases and 5 bases, in that order; junction bases with no gene match: 7. CDR3 sequence: CASSQETAGRNNEQFF. For the CDR3, the DNA is TGCGCCAGCAGCCAAGAAACAGCGGGAAGGAACAATGAGCAGTTCTTC.

In this sample, this clonotype turned up once. This chain uses TRBV19 with TRBJ2-5; 9 positions match TRBD2. The V segment lost 3 bases and the J segment 4 bases; nucleotides outside the gene matches: 3. Germline V gene lookup returns CDR1 LNHDA and CDR2 SQIVND (reference sequence). This CDR3 contains 14 residues. The CDR3 nucleotides read TGTGCCAGTAGTATGCCGGGACTAGCAGAGACCCAGTACTTC. Protein: CASSMPGLAETQYF.

J is TRBJ1-1 and V is TRBV15; D is uncertain. Germline CDR1 is LNHNV and CDR2 is YYDKDF (reference sequence). V was pared by 0 bases and J by 6 bases, with 14 bases between. The CDR3 is made up of 15 amino acids. CDR3 in amino acids: CATSRDLTDRAEAFF. The CDR3 coding sequence is TGTGCCACCAGCAGAGATCTAACCGATCGGGCTGAAGCTTTCTTT.

This chain joins TRBV2 and TRBJ2-1; D is perhaps TRBD2 (7 bases). The CDR3 contains 14 residues. V was shortened by 3 bases and J by 6 bases, with 12 bases between the two germline ends. Germline CDR1 is SNHLY and CDR2 is FYNNEI. CDR3 in DNA: TGTGCCAGCAGTGAGGGGGGGCCCGGCAATGAGCAGTTCTTC. It codes for CASSEGGPGNEQFF.

For this clonotype: At one of its ends the junction is not consistent with the germline gene, which may arise from a read error. J is TRBJ2-5 and V is TRBV13; D is ambiguous. The CDR3 runs to 13 residues. Germline CDR1 is PRHDT and CDR2 is FYEKMQ (reference sequence). CDR3 amino acids: CASGLVPEKTQYF. The CDR3, as DNA: TGTGCCAGCGGCTTAGTCCCCGAGAAGACCCAGTACTTC.

CDR3 nucleotides: TGTGCCAGCAGCCCAACAGGGGTCTATTCCACTGAAGCTTTCTTT. Translated: CASSPTGVYSTEAFF. The chain is built from TRBV7-9 and TRBJ1-1; 7 bases are shared with TRBD1. The V segment lost 5 bases and the J segment 4 bases; nucleotides outside the gene matches: 10. There are 15 residues in the CDR3. Germline CDR1 SEHNR, CDR2 FQNEAQ (reference sequence).

This clonotype was observed a single time. This may stem from a read error, because a much larger clone lies one nucleotide away. The J gene is TRBJ2-7, the V gene TRBV12-3 or TRBV12-4, with 7 bases matching TRBD1. CDR3 size: 11 residues. V shed 8 bases, J shed 3 bases, and the junction held 1 base outside the gene matches. This CDR3 is CASGDSYEQYF. In DNA, the CDR3 is TGTGCCAGCGGGGACAGCTACGAGCAGTACTTC.

Written as DNA, the CDR3 is TGTGCCAGCAGCCAGGGACTAGCGCTTGACGAGCAGTACTTC. This gives the protein CASSQGLALDEQYF. This chain links TRBV4-2 with TRBJ2-7, with 10 positions matching TRBD2. V dropped 3 bases and J dropped 5; count of bases not matched to a gene: 4. This CDR3 has 14 amino acids. Germline values: CDR1 LGHNA, CDR2 YNFKEQ.